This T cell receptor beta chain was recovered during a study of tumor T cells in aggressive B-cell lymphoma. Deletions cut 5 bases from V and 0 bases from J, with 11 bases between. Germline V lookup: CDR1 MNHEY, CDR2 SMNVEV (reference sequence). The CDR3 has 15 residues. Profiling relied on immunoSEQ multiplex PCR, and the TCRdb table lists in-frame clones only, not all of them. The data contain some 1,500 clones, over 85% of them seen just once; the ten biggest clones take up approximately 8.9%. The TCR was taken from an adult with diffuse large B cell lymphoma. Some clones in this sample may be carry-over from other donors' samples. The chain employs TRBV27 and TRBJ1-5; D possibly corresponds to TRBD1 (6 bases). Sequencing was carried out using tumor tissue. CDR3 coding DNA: TGTGCCAGCAGTGCCGGGACATATAGCAATCAGCCCCAGCATTTT. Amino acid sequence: CASSAGTYSNQPQHF.